The entry below gives a single T cell receptor (beta chain) sequence along with its context. This entry comes from a study of blood T cell repertoires in COVID-19. Study context: PBMCs, B-cell-depleted T cells, or T cells were the source of the cDNA or gDNA that made up the material.

With 0 bases removed from V and 6 bases from J, the gap between germline ends came to 12 bases. CDR1 is SGHDT, CDR2 YYEEEE, per germline. CDR3 size: 14 residues. Authors' methods: Cell counts per sample came from amplifying reference gene primers. The protocol was immunoSEQ multiplex PCR, while the TCRdb copy is restricted to in-frame clones and leaves out a portion. V, J and clone size derive from that table, while D and trimming were established from the DNA sequence. In the table there are about 90,000 clones, roughly nine tenths of which are singletons. V is TRBV5-6 and J is TRBJ1-2; a possible D gene is TRBD1 (6 bases). Sequencing used peripheral blood. This TCR derives from a human donor with active COVID-19. The donor label of this sample is uncertain. The CDR3 protein is CASSLGAQGNGYTF. The CDR3 DNA follows: TGTGCCAGCAGCTTGGGTGCACAGGGCAATGGCTACACCTTC.